These T cell receptor beta chains were read from a single sample in a study of cytomegalovirus exposure and HLA in healthy donors. Data came from immunoSEQ multiplex PCR; TCRdb stores just in-frame clones and leaves some out. Among about 160,000 clones listed, around 73% were seen once. Material for sequencing was PBMCs. Receptors originate from a woman younger than 30 in good health and CMV-seronegative. The CDR3 runs from the conserved cysteine through the conserved F or W. Fields, in order: V gene, J gene, clone size, D gene, CDR3 protein, CDR3 DNA. D genes are given only for firm matches. Only part of the rows carry a size: once, few, many, or a class if the clone is expanded.

TRBV2	TRBJ1-3	NA	TRBD1	CASTGTGAAGNTIYF	TGTGCCAGCACCGGGACAGGGGCCGCCGGAAACACCATATATTTT
TRBV7-3	TRBJ2-2	NA	NA	CASSLSQGWIGELFF	TGTGCCAGCAGCTTAAGCCAGGGATGGATTGGGGAGCTGTTTTTT
TRBV5-4	TRBJ1-6	NA	NA	CASSLGSSYNSPLHF	TGTGCCAGCAGCTTGGGCAGCTCCTATAATTCACCCCTCCACTTT
TRBV27	TRBJ2-1	NA	TRBD1	CASSGWDRHEQFF	TGTGCCAGCAGTGGATGGGACAGGCATGAGCAGTTCTTC
TRBV28	TRBJ2-1	NA	TRBD2	CASSPTSGGHNEQFF	TGTGCCAGCAGTCCGACTAGCGGTGGGCACAATGAGCAGTTCTTC
TRBV6-6	TRBJ2-1	NA	TRBD2	CASRATSGGPSGEQFF	TGTGCCAGCAGGGCAACTAGCGGGGGCCCCTCTGGAGAGCAGTTCTTC
TRBV18	TRBJ2-5	NA	TRBD2	CASSLAGGRETQYF	TGTGCCAGCTCACTAGCGGGAGGTCGGGAGACCCAGTACTTC
TRBV6-5	TRBJ2-7	NA	NA	CASSYSRGSWQYF	TGTGCCAGCAGTTACTCGAGAGGGTCGTGGCAGTACTTC
TRBV30	TRBJ2-1	NA	TRBD2	CAWSSGGLYNEQFF	TGTGCCTGGAGTAGCGGGGGGCTCTACAATGAGCAGTTCTTC
TRBV6-6	TRBJ2-1	few	TRBD2	CASSKGLVVNDEQFF	TGTGCCAGCAGTAAGGGACTAGTTGTTAACGATGAGCAGTTCTTC
TRBV18	TRBJ2-5	NA	NA	CASSLGTEQETQYF	TGTGCCAGCTCCCTAGGGACTGAGCAAGAGACCCAGTACTTC
TRBV5-1	TRBJ1-5	few	TRBD1	CASSLWTGGDQPQHF	TGCGCCAGCAGCCTATGGACAGGGGGTGATCAGCCCCAGCATTTT
TRBV7-2	TRBJ2-4	NA	TRBD2	CASREGDSGVAKNIQYF	TGTGCCAGCAGAGAGGGGGATAGCGGGGTAGCCAAAAACATTCAGTACTTC
TRBV6-5	TRBJ2-5	few	TRBD2	CASSERGAGETQYF	TGTGCCAGCAGTGAGCGGGGGGCGGGAGAGACCCAGTACTTC
TRBV7-9	TRBJ1-2	NA	NA	CASSPSLNYGYTF	TGTGCCAGCAGCCCTAGTCTTAACTATGGCTACACCTTC
TRBV7-2	TRBJ2-1	NA	TRBD2	CASSFIRLAGGLFNEQFF	TGTGCCAGCAGCTTCATCAGACTAGCGGGAGGCCTATTCAATGAGCAGTTCTTC
TRBV6-6	TRBJ1-6	NA	TRBD1	CASSQGQGVDNSPLHF	TGTGCCAGCAGCCAAGGACAGGGTGTCGATAATTCACCCCTCCACTTT
TRBV30	TRBJ1-1	NA	NA	CAWREESVAFF	TGTGCCTGGAGAGAGGAATCGGTAGCTTTCTTT
TRBV4-3	TRBJ2-7	NA	NA	CASSQDQQGFSYEQYF	TGCGCCAGCAGCCAAGACCAACAGGGTTTTTCCTACGAGCAGTACTTC
TRBV28	TRBJ1-5	NA	NA	CASSLRQGNQPQHF	TGTGCCAGCAGTCTTAGACAGGGCAATCAGCCCCAGCATTTT
TRBV5-1	TRBJ2-7	once	NA	CASLMEGADEQYF	TGCGCCAGCCTAATGGAGGGGGCTGACGAGCAGTACTTC
TRBV27	TRBJ2-7	NA	TRBD1	CASSPRTGYYEQYF	TGTGCCAGCAGTCCCCGGACAGGATACTACGAGCAGTACTTC
TRBV7-9	TRBJ1-6	NA	TRBD1	CASSFSDRDFITLHF	TGTGCCAGCAGCTTCAGCGACAGGGACTTTATTACCCTCCACTTT
TRBV7-2	TRBJ1-2	NA	TRBD1	CASSPRQGSYGYTF	TGTGCCAGCAGCCCGAGACAGGGAAGCTATGGCTACACCTTC
TRBV27	TRBJ2-1	NA	TRBD2	CASRAGRTNNEQFF	TGTGCCAGCAGGGCCGGGAGGACCAACAATGAGCAGTTCTTC
TRBV7-2	TRBJ1-2	NA	NA	CASSQDRNYGYTF	TGTGCCAGCAGCCAGGACAGAAACTATGGCTACACCTTC
TRBV5-1	TRBJ1-4	NA	NA	CASSLEGGKLFF	TGCGCCAGCAGCTTGGAAGGGGGAAAACTGTTTTTT
TRBV5-4	TRBJ2-2	NA	TRBD2	CASSFAGVNTGELFF	TGTGCCAGCAGCTTCGCGGGGGTAAACACCGGGGAGCTGTTTTTT
TRBV14	TRBJ1-4	few	NA	CASSQDRSRQEKLFF	TGTGCCAGCAGCCAAGATCGATCCCGCCAGGAAAAACTGTTTTTT
TRBV6-5	TRBJ2-1	few	NA	CASSVQGREQFF	TGTGCCAGCAGCGTACAGGGTAGAGAGCAGTTCTTC
TRBV28	TRBJ1-1	NA	TRBD1	CASSFDPADRENTEAFF	TGTGCCAGCAGTTTTGATCCCGCTGACAGGGAGAACACTGAAGCTTTCTTT
TRBV5-1	TRBJ1-1	NA	NA	CASSLGQHTEAFF	TGCGCCAGCAGCTTGGGACAGCACACTGAAGCTTTCTTT
TRBV9	TRBJ2-1	NA	NA	CASSPAGRTSYNEQFF	TGTGCCAGCAGCCCGGCGGGACGCACATCCTACAATGAGCAGTTCTTC
TRBV25-1	TRBJ2-5	NA	TRBD2	CASSESTSGGGLYF	TGTGCCAGCAGTGAATCAACTAGCGGCGGGGGTTTATACTTC
TRBV4-1	TRBJ2-1	NA	NA	CASSPLGARYNEQFF	TGCGCCAGCAGCCCCCTGGGGGCCCGATACAATGAGCAGTTCTTC
TRBV9	TRBJ2-5	few	TRBD2	CASSVEFGGGQETQYF	TGTGCCAGCAGCGTAGAGTTTGGGGGGGGACAAGAGACCCAGTACTTC
TRBV6-6	TRBJ1-4	NA	NA	CASSYRGNSEKLFF	TGTGCCAGCAGTTACCGGGGGAACAGTGAAAAACTGTTTTTT
TRBV7-3	TRBJ2-1	NA	TRBD2	CASSSHRASGGNEQFF	TGTGCCAGCAGCTCCCACAGGGCTAGCGGGGGGAATGAGCAGTTCTTC
TRBV27	TRBJ1-5	few	NA	CASSSGNQPQHF	TGTGCCAGCAGTTCGGGGAATCAGCCCCAGCATTTT
TRBV12-5	TRBJ1-1	NA	NA	CASGLVLGLQENTEAFF	TGTGCTAGTGGTTTGGTACTTGGGCTTCAGGAGAACACTGAAGCTTTCTTT
TRBV30	TRBJ2-3	NA	TRBD2	CAWSPGLAGVDTQYF	TGTGCCTGGAGCCCGGGACTAGCGGGAGTAGATACGCAGTATTTT
TRBV10-3	TRBJ1-1	NA	NA	CAIRPSGVTEAFF	TGTGCCATCAGACCTTCAGGGGTTACTGAAGCTTTCTTT
TRBV6-5	TRBJ2-7	NA	TRBD1	CASRDREGGSYEQYF	TGTGCCAGCAGGGACAGGGAAGGGGGCTCCTACGAGCAGTACTTC
TRBV4-2	TRBJ2-2	once	NA	CASSQVGGGGGGTGELFF	TGTGCCAGCAGCCAAGTCGGGGGCGGCGGGGGAGGCACCGGGGAGCTGTTTTTT